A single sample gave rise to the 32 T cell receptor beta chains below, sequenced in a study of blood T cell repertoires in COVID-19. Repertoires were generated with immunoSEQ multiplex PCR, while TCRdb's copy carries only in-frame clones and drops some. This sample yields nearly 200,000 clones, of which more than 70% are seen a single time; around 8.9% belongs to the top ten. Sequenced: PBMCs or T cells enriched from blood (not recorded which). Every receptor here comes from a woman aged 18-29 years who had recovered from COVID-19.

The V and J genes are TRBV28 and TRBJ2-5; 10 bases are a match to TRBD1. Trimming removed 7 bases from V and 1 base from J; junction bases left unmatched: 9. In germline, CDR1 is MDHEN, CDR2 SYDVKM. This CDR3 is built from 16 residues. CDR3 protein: CASNRFGTGVQETQYF. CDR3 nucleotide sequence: TGTGCCAGCAATCGGTTCGGGACAGGGGTCCAAGAGACCCAGTACTTC.

The CDR3 sequence is CASSLFTGVLAKNIQYF. The DNA of the CDR3 is TGTGCCAGCAGTTTATTTACAGGGGTGTTAGCCAAAAACATTCAGTACTTC. The V and J genes are TRBV28 and TRBJ2-4; 7 bases are shared with TRBD1. Per the germline V gene, CDR1 is MDHEN and CDR2 is SYDVKM. This CDR3 region has 17 residues. J gave up 0 bases and V 1 base, and 6 bases lay outside the gene matches.

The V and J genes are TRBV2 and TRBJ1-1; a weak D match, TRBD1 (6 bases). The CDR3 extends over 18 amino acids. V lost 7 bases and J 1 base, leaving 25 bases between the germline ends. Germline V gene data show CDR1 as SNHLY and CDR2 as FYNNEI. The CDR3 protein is CASIPTRGGSGQNTEAFF. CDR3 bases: TGTGCCAGCATACCGACTCGAGGGGGTTCAGGACAGAACACTGAAGCTTTCTTT.

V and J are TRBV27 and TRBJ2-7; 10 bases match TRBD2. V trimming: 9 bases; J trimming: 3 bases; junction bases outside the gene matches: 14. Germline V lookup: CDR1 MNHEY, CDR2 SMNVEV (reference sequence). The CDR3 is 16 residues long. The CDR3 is CASNSRGTSGNYEQYF. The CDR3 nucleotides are TGTGCCAGTAATTCCCGTGGAACTAGCGGGAACTACGAGCAGTACTTC.

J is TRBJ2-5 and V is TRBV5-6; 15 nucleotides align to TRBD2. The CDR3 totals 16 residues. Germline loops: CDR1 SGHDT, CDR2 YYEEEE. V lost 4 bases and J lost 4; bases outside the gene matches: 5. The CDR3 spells CASSRTSGGAAETQYF. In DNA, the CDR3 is TGTGCCAGCAGCAGGACTAGCGGGGGGGCGGCAGAGACCCAGTACTTC.

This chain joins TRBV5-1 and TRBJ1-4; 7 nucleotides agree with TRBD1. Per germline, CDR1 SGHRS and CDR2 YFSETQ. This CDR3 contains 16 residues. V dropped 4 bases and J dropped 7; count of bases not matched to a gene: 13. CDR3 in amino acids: CASSLGTARRGEKLFF. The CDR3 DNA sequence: TGCGCCAGCAGCCTTGGGACAGCCCGTCGGGGTGAAAAACTGTTTTTT.

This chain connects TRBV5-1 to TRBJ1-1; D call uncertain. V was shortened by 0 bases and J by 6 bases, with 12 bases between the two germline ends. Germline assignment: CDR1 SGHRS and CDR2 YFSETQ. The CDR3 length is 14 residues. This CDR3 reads CASSLGPRLAEAFF. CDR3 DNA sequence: TGCGCCAGCAGCTTGGGGCCTCGCTTGGCTGAAGCTTTCTTT.

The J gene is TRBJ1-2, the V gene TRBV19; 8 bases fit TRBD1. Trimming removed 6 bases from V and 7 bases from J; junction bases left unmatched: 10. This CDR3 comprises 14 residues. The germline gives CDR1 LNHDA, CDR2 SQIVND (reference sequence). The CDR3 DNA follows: TGTGCCAGTAGCGCGATTCAGGGGGCGGGTGGCTACACCTTC. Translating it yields CASSAIQGAGGYTF.

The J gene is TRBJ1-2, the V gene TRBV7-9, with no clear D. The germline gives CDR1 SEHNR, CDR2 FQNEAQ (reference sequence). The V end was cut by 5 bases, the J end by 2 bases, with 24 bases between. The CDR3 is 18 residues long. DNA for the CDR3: TGTGCCAGCAGCCCCCCCAAGTGGACTTCCGAGGAGAACTATGGCTACACCTTC. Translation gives CASSPPKWTSEENYGYTF.

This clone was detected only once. CDR3 residues: CASRGTGRGETQYF. DNA for the CDR3: TGTGCCAGCAGGGGGACGGGGAGGGGTGAGACCCAGTACTTC. The V gene is TRBV6-5, the J gene TRBJ2-5, with 7 bases fitting TRBD2. Germline values: CDR1 MNHEY, CDR2 SVGAGI. V was clipped by 6 bases and J by 5 bases; unmatched bases: 9. The CDR3 is made up of 14 amino acids.

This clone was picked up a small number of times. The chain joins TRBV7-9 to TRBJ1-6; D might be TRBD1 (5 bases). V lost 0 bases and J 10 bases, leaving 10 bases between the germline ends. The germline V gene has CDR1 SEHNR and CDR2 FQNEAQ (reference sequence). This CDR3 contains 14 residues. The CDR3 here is CASSLAEGRSPLHF. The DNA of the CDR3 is TGTGCCAGCAGCTTAGCGGAGGGGAGGTCACCCCTCCACTTT.

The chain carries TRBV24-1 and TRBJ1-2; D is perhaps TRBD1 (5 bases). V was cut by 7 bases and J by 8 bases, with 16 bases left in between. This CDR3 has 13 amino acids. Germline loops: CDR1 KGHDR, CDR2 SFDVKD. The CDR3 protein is CATSGDSLFGYTF. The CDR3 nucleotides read TGTGCCACCAGCGGTGACAGTTTGTTCGGCTACACCTTC.

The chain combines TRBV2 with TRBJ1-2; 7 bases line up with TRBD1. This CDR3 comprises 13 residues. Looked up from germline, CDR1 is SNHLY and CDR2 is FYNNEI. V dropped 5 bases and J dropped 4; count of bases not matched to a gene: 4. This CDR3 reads CASSPGQSYGYTF. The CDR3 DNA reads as TGTGCCAGCAGTCCGGGACAGAGCTATGGCTACACCTTC. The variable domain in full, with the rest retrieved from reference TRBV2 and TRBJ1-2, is EPEVTQTPSHQVTQMGQEVILRCVPISNHLYFYWYRQILGQKVEFLVSFYNNEISEKSEIFDDQFSVERPDGSNFTLKIRSTKLEDSAMYFCASSPGQSYGYTFGSGTRLTVV.

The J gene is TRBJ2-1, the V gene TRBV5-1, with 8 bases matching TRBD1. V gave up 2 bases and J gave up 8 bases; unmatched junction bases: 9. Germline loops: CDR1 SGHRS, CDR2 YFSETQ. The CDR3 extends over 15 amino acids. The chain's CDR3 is CASSFSQGAWYEQFF. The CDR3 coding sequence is TGCGCCAGCAGCTTCTCCCAGGGGGCTTGGTATGAGCAGTTCTTC.

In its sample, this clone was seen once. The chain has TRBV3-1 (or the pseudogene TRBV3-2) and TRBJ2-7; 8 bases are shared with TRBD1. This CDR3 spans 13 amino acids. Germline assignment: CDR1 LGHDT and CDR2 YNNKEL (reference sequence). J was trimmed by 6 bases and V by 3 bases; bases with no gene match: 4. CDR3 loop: CASSHQGASEQYF. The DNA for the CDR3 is TGTGCCAGCAGCCATCAGGGGGCGAGCGAGCAGTACTTC.

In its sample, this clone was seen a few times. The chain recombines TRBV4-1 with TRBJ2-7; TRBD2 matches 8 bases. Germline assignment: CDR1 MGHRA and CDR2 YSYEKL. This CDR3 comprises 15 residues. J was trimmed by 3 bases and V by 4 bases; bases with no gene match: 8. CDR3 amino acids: CASSPLAGRNYEQYF. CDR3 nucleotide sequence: TGCGCCAGCAGCCCCTTAGCGGGGCGCAACTACGAGCAGTACTTC.

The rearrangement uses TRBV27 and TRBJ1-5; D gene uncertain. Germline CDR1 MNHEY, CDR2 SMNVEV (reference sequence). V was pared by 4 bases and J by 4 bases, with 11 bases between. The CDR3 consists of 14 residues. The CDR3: CASSYSGLNQPQHF. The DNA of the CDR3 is TGTGCCAGCAGTTACTCCGGGTTAAATCAGCCCCAGCATTTT.

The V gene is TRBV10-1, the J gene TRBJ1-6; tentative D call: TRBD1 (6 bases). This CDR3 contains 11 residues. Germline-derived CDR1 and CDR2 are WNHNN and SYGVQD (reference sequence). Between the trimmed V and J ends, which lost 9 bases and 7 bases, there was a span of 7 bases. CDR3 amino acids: CARDRNSPLHF. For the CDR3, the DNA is TGCGCCAGAGACAGGAATTCACCCCTCCACTTT.

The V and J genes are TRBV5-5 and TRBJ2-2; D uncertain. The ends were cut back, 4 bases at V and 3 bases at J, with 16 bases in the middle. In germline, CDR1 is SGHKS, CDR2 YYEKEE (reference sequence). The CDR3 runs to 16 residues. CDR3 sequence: CASSPHPRMDTGELFF. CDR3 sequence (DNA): TGTGCCAGCAGCCCACACCCACGCATGGACACCGGGGAGCTGTTTTTT.

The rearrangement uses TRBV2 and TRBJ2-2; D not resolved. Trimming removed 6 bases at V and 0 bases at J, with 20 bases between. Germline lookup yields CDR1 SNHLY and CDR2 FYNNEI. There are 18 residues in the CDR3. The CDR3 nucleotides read TGTGCCAGCAGAGTGAATCCCTCAGATACAACGAACACCGGGGAGCTGTTTTTT. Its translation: CASRVNPSDTTNTGELFF.

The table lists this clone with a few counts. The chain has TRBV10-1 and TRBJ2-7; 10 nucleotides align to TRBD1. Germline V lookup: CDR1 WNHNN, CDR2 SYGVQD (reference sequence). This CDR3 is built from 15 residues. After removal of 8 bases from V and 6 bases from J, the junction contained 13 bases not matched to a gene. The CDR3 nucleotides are TGCGCCAGCCCGAAGCGACAGGGGGCATACCGCGAGCAGTACTTC. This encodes CASPKRQGAYREQYF.

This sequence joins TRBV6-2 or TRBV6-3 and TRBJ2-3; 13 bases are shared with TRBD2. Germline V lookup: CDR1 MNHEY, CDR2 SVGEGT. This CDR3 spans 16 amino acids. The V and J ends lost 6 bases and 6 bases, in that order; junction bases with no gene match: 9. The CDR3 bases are TGTGCCAGCAGCCCTACTAGCGGGGGGGCGACGGATACGCAGTATTTT. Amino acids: CASSPTSGGATDTQYF.

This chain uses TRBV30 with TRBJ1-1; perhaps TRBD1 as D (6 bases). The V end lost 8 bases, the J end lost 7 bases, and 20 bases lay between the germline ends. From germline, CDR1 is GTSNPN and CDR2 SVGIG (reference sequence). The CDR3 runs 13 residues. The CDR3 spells CASALERGGEAFF. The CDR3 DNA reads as TGTGCCAGCGCCCTCGAAAGGGGGGGTGAAGCTTTCTTT.

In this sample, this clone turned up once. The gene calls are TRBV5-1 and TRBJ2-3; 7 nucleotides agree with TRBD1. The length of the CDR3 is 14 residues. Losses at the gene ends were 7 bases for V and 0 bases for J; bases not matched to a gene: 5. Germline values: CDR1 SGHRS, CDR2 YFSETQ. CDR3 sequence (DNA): TGCGCCAGCGGCCGGGACAGCAGCACAGATACGCAGTATTTT. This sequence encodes CASGRDSSTDTQYF. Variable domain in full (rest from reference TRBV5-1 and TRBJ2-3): KAGVTQTPRYLIKTRGQQVTLSCSPISGHRSVSWYQQTPGQGLQFLFEYFSETQRNKGNFPGRFSGRQFSNSRSEMNVSTLELGDSALYLCASGRDSSTDTQYFGPGTRLTVL.

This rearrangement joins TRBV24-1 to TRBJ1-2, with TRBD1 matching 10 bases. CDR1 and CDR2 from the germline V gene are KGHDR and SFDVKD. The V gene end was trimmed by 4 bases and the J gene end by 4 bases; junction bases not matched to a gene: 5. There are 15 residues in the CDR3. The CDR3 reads CATSEPGTGVYGYTF. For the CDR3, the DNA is TGTGCCACCAGTGAGCCCGGGACAGGGGTCTATGGCTACACCTTC.

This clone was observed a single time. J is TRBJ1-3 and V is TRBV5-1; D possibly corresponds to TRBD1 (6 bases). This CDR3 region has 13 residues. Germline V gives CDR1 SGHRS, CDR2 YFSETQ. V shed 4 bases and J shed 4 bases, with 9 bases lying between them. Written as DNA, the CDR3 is TGCGCCAGCAGCCGGGACATCGGAAACACCATATATTTT. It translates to CASSRDIGNTIYF.

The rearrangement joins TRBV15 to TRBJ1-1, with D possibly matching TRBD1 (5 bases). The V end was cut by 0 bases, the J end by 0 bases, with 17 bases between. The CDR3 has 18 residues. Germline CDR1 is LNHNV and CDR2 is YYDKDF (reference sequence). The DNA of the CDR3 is TGTGCCACCAGCAGAGAATATCTGAACAGGATCATGAACACTGAAGCTTTCTTT. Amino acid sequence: CATSREYLNRIMNTEAFF.

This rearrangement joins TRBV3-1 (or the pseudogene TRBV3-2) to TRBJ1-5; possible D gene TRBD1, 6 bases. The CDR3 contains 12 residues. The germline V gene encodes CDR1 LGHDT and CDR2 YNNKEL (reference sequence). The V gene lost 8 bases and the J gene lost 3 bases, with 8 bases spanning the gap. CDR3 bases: TGTGCCAGCGGACAGCTCAATCAGCCCCAGCATTTT. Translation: CASGQLNQPQHF.

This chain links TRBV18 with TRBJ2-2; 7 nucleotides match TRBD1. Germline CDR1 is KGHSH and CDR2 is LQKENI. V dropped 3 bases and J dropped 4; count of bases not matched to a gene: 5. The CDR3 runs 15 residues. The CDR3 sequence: CASSPGSGGTGELFF. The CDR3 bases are TGTGCCAGCTCACCTGGATCAGGGGGCACCGGGGAGCTGTTTTTT.

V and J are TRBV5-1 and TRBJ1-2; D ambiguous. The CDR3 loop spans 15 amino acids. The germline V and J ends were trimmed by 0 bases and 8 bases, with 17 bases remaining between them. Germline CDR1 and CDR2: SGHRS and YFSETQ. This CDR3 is CASSLGSSTPSGYTF. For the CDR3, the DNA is TGCGCCAGCAGCTTGGGATCGAGTACCCCGTCCGGCTACACCTTC.

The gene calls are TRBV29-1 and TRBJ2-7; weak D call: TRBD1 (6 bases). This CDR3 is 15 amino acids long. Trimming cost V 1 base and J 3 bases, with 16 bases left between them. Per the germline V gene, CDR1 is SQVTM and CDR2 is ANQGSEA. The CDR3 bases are TGCAGCGTTGAAGGGCTTAGTGGACAGCTCTACGAGCAGTACTTC. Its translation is CSVEGLSGQLYEQYF.

The CDR3 reads CATTNREGEQFF. The DNA of the CDR3 is TGTGCCACAACAAATCGGGAGGGTGAGCAGTTCTTC. The V call is TRBV24-1, the J call TRBJ2-1; 8 nucleotides line up with TRBD2. The CDR3 extends over 12 amino acids. The J segment lost 9 bases and the V segment lost 10 bases, leaving 7 bases of the junction unmatched. The germline V gene encodes CDR1 KGHDR and CDR2 SFDVKD.